This record covers a single T cell receptor (beta chain). The entry originates in a study of cytomegalovirus exposure and HLA in healthy donors. Primers included in the PCR were 60 Vbeta and 13 Jbeta primers. Sequencing used immunoSEQ multiplex PCR; TCRdb keeps in-frame clones, though not all of them. The sample contains about 160,000 clones, 65% to 85% of which appear only once. Donors counted as nominally healthy when sampled, yet unrecorded immune exposures were likely. From germline, CDR1 is MNHEY and CDR2 SMNVEV (reference sequence). The CDR3 length is 14 residues. The J segment lost 1 base and the V segment lost 8 bases, leaving 5 bases of the junction unmatched.

Material for sequencing was PBMCs. The receptor was isolated from a woman between 45 and 60 years old in good health and CMV-seropositive. The V and J genes are TRBV27 and TRBJ2-3; 8 bases match TRBD2. The CDR3 nucleotides read TGTGCCAGCGGCGAACTAGCGGGCACAGATACGCAGTATTTT. It specifies CASGELAGTDTQYF.